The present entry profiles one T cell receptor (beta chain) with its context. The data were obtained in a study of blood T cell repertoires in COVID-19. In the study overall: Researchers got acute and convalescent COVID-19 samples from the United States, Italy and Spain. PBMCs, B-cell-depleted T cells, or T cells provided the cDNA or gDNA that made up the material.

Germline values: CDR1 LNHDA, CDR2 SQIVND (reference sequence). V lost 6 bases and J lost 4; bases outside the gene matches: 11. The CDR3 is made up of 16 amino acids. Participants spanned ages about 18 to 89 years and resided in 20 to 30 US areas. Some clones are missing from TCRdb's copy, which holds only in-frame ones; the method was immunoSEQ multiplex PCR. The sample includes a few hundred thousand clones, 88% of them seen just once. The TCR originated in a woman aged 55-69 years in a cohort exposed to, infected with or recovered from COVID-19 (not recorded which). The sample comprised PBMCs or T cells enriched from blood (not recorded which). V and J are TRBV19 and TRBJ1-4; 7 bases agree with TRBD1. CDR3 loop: CASRNFGTVLNEKLFF. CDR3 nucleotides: TGTGCCAGTAGGAACTTTGGGACAGTCCTTAATGAAAAACTGTTTTTT.